This TCR beta chain was profiled in a study of beta chain features in type 1 diabetes. Study in general: Patients and healthy donors were similar in age, gender and cell yields. Study observations and caveats: For Type 1 diabetes patients, all four CD4+ subsets carried TCRB CDR3s that were moderately but significantly shorter. Over-representation of high TCR-expressing cells was a possible consequence of cDNA sequencing. The naive, central memory and Treg TCRB repertoires of patients appeared to be more similar to one another than those of healthy donors.

Germline loops: CDR1 SGHNT, CDR2 YYREEE (reference sequence). V gave up 7 bases and J gave up 4 bases; unmatched junction bases: 8. This CDR3 spans 15 amino acids. Central memory, naive, regulatory and stem cell-like memory CD4+ cells were sorted by CD45RO/CCR7/CD25/CD127/CD95/CD27. A word on this clone: The antigen remains unidentified.

The entirety of the isolated RNA underwent reverse transcription, so expressed TCRB transcripts were sequenced. Profiling relied on immunoSEQ multiplex PCR, and the TCRdb table lists in-frame clones only, not all of them. The top ten clones hold roughly 0.015% of a sample with roughly 340,000 clones, roughly 12% of them seen once. Sequencing was carried out using naive CD4+ T cells from blood. This chain uses TRBV5-4 with TRBJ2-3; 11 bases match TRBD2. The TCR comes from a young woman with type 1 diabetes. The CDR3 DNA sequence: TGTGCCAGCGGAGATAGCGGGAGGGTGGCAGATACGCAGTATTTT. Its translation: CASGDSGRVADTQYF.